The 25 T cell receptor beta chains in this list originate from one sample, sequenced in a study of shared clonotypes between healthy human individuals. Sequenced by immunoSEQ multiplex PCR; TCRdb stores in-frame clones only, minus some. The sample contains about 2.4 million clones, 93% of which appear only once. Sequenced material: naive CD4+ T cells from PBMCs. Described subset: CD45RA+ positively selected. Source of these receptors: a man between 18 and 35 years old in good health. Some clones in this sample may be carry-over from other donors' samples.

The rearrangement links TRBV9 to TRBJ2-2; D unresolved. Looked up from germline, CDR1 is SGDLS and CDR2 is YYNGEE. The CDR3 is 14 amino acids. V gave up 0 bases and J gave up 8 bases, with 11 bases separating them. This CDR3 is CASSVDPSGGELFF. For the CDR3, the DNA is TGTGCCAGCAGCGTAGACCCATCTGGGGGGGAGCTGTTTTTT.

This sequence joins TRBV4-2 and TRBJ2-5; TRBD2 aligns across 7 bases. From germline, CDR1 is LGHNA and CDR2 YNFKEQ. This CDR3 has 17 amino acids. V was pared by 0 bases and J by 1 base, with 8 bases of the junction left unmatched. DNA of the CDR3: TGTGCCAGCAGCCAAGATAGCGAGCGGGACCTCCAAGAGACCCAGTACTTC. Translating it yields CASSQDSERDLQETQYF.

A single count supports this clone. Here the CDR3 DNA reads TGTGCCAGCAGAACTTCGGGACCGAACAATCAGCCCCAGCATTTT. The encoded protein is CASRTSGPNNQPQHF. The chain couples TRBV28 to TRBJ1-5; a weak D match, TRBD1 (5 bases). From germline, CDR1 is MDHEN and CDR2 SYDVKM. The CDR3 loop spans 15 amino acids. V lost 6 bases to trimming and J lost 3 bases, with 15 bases between them.

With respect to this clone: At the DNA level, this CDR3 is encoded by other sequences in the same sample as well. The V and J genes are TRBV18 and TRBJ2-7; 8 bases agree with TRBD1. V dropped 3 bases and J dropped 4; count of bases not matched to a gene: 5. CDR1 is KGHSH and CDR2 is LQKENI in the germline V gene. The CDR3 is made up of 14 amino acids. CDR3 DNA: TGTGCCAGCTCACCTGGACAGGGTGTTTACGAGCAGTACTTC. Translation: CASSPGQGVYEQYF.

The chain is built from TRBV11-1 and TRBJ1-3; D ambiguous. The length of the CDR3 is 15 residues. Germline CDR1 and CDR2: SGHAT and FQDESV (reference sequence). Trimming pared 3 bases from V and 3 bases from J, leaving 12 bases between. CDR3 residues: CASSFFSSFGNTIYF. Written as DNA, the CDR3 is TGTGCCAGCAGCTTCTTCAGTTCGTTTGGAAACACCATATATTTT.

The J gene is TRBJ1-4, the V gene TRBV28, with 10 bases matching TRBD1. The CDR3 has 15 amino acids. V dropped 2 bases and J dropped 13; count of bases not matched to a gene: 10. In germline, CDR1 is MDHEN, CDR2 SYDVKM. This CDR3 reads CASSLRDRGPNTLFF. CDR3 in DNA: TGTGCCAGCAGTTTACGGGACAGGGGTCCGAACACACTGTTTTTT.

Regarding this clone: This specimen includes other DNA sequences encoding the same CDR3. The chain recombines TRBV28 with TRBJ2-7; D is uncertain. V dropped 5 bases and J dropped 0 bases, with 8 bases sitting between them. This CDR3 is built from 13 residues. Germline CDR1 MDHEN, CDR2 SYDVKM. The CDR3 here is CASSLGFSYEQYF. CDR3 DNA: TGTGCCAGCAGTCTAGGGTTCTCCTACGAGCAGTACTTC.

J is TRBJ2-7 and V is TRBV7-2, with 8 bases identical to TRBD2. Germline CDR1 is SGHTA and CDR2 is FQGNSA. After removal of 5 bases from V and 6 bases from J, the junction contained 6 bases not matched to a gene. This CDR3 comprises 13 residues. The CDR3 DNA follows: TGTGCCAGCAGCCCGGGACTAGGGCTCGAGCAGTACTTC. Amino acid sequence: CASSPGLGLEQYF.

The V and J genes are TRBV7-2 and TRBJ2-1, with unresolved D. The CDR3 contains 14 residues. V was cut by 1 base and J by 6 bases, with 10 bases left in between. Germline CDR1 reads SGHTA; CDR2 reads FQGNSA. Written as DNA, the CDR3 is TGTGCCAGCAGCTTAGTCGGTAGATCCAATGAGCAGTTCTTC. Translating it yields CASSLVGRSNEQFF.

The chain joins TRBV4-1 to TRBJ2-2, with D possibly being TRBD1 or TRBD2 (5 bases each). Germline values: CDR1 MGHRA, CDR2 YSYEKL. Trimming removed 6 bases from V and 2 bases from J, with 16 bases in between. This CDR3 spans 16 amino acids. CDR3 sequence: CASRQDIGVNTGELFF. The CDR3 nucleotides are TGCGCCAGCAGACAGGACATCGGGGTTAACACCGGGGAGCTGTTTTTT.

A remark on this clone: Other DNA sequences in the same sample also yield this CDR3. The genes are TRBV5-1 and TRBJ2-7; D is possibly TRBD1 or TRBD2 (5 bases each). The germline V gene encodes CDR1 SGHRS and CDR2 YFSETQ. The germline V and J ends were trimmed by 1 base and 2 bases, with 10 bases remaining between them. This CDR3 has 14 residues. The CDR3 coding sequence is TGCGCCAGCAGCTTGAGGCAGGGACCCTACGAGCAGTACTTC. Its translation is CASSLRQGPYEQYF.

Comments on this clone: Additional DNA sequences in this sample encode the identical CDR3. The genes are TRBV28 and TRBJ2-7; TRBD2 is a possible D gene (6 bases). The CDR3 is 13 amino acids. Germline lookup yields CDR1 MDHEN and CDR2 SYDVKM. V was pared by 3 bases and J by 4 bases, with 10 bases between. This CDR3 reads CASSLAGLYEQYF. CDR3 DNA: TGTGCCAGCAGTTTGGCGGGATTATACGAGCAGTACTTC.

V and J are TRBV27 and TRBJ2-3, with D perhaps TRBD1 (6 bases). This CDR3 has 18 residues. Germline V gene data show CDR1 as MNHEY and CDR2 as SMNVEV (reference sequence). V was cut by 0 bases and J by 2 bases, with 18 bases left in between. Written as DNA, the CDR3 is TGTGCCAGCAGTTTATCTAGCAGGGGTAATTATTTCACAGATACGCAGTATTTT. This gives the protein CASSLSSRGNYFTDTQYF.

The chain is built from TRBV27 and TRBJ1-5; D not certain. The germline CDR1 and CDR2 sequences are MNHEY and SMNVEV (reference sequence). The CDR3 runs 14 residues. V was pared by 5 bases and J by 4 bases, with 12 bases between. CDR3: CASSPYHGNQPQHF. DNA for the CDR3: TGTGCCAGCAGTCCGTACCATGGTAATCAGCCCCAGCATTTT.

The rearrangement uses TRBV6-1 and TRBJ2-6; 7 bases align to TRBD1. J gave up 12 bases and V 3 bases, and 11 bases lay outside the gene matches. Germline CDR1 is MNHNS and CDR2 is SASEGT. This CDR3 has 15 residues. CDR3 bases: TGTGCCAGCAGTGACCGACAGGGCAACCCTAGCGTCCTGACTTTC. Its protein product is CASSDRQGNPSVLTF.

The CDR3 here is CATSAGRSYNEQFF. The DNA for the CDR3 is TGTGCCACCTCAGCGGGCCGCTCCTACAATGAGCAGTTCTTC. The rearrangement joins TRBV10-3 to TRBJ2-1; D may be TRBD2 (6 bases). Germline assignment: CDR1 ENHRY and CDR2 SYGVKD. Trimming left V 10 bases short and J 0 bases short, with 13 bases between. The CDR3 contains 14 residues.

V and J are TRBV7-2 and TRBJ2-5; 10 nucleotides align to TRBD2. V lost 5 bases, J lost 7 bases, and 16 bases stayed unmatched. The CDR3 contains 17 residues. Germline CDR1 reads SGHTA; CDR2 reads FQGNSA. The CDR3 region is CASSPNVLLAGVGTQYF. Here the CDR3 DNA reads TGTGCCAGCAGCCCAAACGTCCTTCTAGCGGGAGTGGGGACCCAGTACTTC.

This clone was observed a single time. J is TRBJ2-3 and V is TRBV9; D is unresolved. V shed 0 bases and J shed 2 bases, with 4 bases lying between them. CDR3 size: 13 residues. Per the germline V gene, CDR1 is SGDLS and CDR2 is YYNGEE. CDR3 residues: CASSVDATDTQYF. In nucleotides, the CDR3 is TGTGCCAGCAGCGTAGACGCCACAGATACGCAGTATTTT. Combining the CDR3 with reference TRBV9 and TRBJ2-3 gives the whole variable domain DSGVTQTPKHLITATGQRVTLRCSPRSGDLSVYWYQQSLDQGLQFLIQYYNGEERAKGNILERFSAQQFPDLHSELNLSSLELGDSALYFCASSVDATDTQYFGPGTRLTVL.

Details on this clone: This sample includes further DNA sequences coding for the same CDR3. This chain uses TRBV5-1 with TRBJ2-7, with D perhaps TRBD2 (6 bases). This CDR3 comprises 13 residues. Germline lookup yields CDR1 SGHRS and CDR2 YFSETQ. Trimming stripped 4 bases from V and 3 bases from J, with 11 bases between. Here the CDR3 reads CASSRDGSYEQYF. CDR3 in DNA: TGCGCCAGCAGCCGCGACGGGAGCTACGAGCAGTACTTC.

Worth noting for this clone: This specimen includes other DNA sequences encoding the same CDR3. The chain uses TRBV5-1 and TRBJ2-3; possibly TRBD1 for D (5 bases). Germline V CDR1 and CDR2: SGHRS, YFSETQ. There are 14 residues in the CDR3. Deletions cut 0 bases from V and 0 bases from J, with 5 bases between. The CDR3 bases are TGCGCCAGCAGCTTGGGACAGAGCACAGATACGCAGTATTTT. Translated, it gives CASSLGQSTDTQYF.

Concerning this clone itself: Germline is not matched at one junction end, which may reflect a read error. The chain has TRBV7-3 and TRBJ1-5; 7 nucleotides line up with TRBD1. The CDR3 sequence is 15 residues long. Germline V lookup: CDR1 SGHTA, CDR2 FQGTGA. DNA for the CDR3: TGTGCCAGCAGTTTAAGAGGGGGCGCCGGGCAGCCCCAGCATTTT. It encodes CASSLRGGAGQPQHF.

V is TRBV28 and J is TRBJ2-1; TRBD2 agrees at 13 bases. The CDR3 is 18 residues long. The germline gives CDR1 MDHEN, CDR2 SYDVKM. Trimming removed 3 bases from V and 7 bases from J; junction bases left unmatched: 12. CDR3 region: CASSFLLRTSGSKNEQFF. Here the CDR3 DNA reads TGTGCCAGCAGTTTCCTCCTCCGGACTAGCGGGAGTAAGAATGAGCAGTTCTTC.

This chain's CDR3 is CASSSGLAEDEQFF. CDR3 bases: TGCGCCAGCAGCTCGGGACTAGCGGAGGATGAGCAGTTCTTC. The chain couples TRBV5-1 to TRBJ2-1; 11 nucleotides align to TRBD2. The germline gives CDR1 SGHRS, CDR2 YFSETQ. V lost 3 bases, J lost 8 bases, and 4 bases stayed unmatched. There are 14 residues in the CDR3. Full variable domain (remainder filled in from reference TRBV5-1 and TRBJ2-1): KAGVTQTPRYLIKTRGQQVTLSCSPISGHRSVSWYQQTPGQGLQFLFEYFSETQRNKGNFPGRFSGRQFSNSRSEMNVSTLELGDSALYLCASSSGLAEDEQFFGPGTRLTVL.

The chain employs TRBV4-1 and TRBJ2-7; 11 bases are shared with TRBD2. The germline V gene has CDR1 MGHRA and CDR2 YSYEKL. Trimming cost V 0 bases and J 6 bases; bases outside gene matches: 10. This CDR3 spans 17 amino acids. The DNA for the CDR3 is TGCGCCAGCAGCCAAGAACCTAGCGGGAGGTCCAATGGCGAGCAGTACTTC. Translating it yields CASSQEPSGRSNGEQYF.

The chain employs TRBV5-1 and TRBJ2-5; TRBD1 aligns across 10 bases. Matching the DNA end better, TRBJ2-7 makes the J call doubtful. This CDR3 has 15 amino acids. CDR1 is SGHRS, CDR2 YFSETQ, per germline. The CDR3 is CASSGTGDISYEQYF. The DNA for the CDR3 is TGCGCCAGCAGCGGGACAGGGGACATCTCCTACGAGCAGTACTTC.